This entry features one TCR beta chain sequence. The antigen is unknown. Here immunoSEQ multiplex PCR was the method, and the copy in TCRdb shows in-frame clones only, minus some. There are 85,000 to 130,000 clones in the sample; about 89% occur only once, and 3.3% lies in the top ten. The data are from a study of T cell responses to AZD1222 COVID-19 vaccine. Germline V gene sequence: CDR1 MNHNY, CDR2 SVGAGI (reference sequence). The CDR3 extends over 18 amino acids. J lost 4 bases, V lost 8 bases, and 19 bases had no gene match. Study-level findings and limits: The study reported that nearly half of spike-specific TCRs target unmutated variant regions. Just six people given AZD1222 tested seropositive at baseline. There were repertoire samples only from the period after the peak T cell response.

The source is an adult who received the MenACWY meningococcal vaccine as a control. The sequencing used peripheral blood, collected 28 days after the second dose of the MenACWY control vaccine. The genes are TRBV6-6 and TRBJ1-2; 10 positions agree with TRBD1. This CDR3 reads CASGRPGQGTRVLYGYTF. CDR3 nucleotides: TGTGCCAGCGGTCGCCCGGGACAGGGGACGCGGGTGCTCTATGGCTACACCTTC.